This paragraph reports one TCR beta chain. Looked up from germline, CDR1 is SGHAT and CDR2 is FQDESV (reference sequence). This CDR3 contains 16 residues. V lost 1 base to trimming and J lost 7 bases; unmatched junction nucleotides: 10. As originally analysed: Reference gene primer amplification gave estimated nucleated cell counts. Repertoires were generated with immunoSEQ multiplex PCR, while TCRdb's copy carries only in-frame clones and drops some. The V and J calls and clone size come from that table; D and trimming were worked out from the DNA. The sample shows roughly 63,000 clones, roughly nine tenths of them seen only once. The data stem from a study of blood T cell repertoires in COVID-19. At the level of the study: The origin of the acute and convalescent COVID-19 samples was the United States, Italy and Spain. PBMCs, B-cell-depleted T cells, or T cells were the source of the cDNA or gDNA that made up the material.

The chain links TRBV11-1 to TRBJ2-1; TRBD1 agrees at 7 bases. The sample comprised peripheral blood. This clonotype was obtained from a man aged 45-65 years with acute or convalescent COVID-19. CDR3 residues: CASSLVSGQTGNEQFF. The CDR3 region has the DNA TGTGCCAGCAGCTTAGTGTCGGGACAGACCGGGAATGAGCAGTTCTTC. The complete variable domain, with remaining parts taken from reference TRBV11-1 and TRBJ2-1, reads EAEVAQSPRYKITEKSQAVAFWCDPISGHATLYWYRQILGQGPELLVQFQDESVVDDSQLPKDRFSAERLKGVDSTLKIQPAELGDSAMYLCASSLVSGQTGNEQFFGPGTRLTVL.